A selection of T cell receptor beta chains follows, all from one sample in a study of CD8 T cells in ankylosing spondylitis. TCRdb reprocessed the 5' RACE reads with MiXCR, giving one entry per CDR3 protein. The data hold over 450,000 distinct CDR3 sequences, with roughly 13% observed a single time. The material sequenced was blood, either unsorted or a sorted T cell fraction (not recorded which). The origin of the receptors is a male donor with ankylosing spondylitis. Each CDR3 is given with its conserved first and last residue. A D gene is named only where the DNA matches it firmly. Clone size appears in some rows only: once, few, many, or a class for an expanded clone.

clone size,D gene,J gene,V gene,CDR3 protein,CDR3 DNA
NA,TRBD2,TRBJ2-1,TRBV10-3,CAIKGGINIGTSAEQFF,TGTGCCATCAAAGGGGGAATCAATATAGGGACTAGTGCTGAGCAGTTCTTC
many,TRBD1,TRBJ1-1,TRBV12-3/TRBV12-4,CASSQGANTEAFF,TGTGCCAGCAGTCAGGGGGCGAACACTGAAGCTTTCTTT
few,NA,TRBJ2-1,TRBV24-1,CATSWLGEQFF,TGTGCCACCAGTTGGCTCGGAGAGCAGTTCTTC
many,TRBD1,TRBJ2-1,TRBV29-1,CSVYRDRAYNEQFF,TGCAGCGTGTACCGGGACAGGGCGTACAATGAGCAGTTCTTC
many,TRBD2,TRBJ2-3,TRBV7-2,CASRSNGLAGATDTQYF,TGTGCCAGCAGATCCAATGGGCTAGCGGGAGCTACAGATACGCAGTATTTT
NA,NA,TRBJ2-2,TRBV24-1,CATSDSDTGELFF,TGTGCCACCAGTGATTCCGACACCGGGGAGCTGTTTTTT
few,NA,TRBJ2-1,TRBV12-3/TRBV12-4,CATSESSDEQFF,TGTGCCACCTCGGAGTCGTCAGATGAGCAGTTCTTC
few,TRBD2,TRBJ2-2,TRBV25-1,CASSEYTGGAGELFF,TGTGCCAGCAGTGAATATACCGGGGGGGCCGGGGAGCTGTTTTTT
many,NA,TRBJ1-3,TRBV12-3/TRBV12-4,CASSLTGETGNTIYF,TGTGCCAGCAGTTTAACAGGCGAGACCGGAAACACCATATATTTT
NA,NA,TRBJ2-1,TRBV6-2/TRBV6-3,CASSWSRSEQFF,TGTGCCAGCAGTTGGTCCCGCAGTGAGCAGTTCTTC
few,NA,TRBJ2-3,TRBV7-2,CASIRASDSTDTQYF,TGTGCCAGCATTCGAGCTAGCGACAGCACAGATACGCAGTATTTT
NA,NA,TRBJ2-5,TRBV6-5,CASGPGETQYF,TGTGCCAGCGGACCGGGAGAGACCCAGTACTTC
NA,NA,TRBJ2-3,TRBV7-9,CASSLIVSGLVKQYF,TGTGCCAGCAGCTTAATAGTGTCAGGGCTCGTTAAGCAGTATTTT
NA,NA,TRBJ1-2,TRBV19,CASSMGLNYGYTF,TGTGCCAGTAGTATGGGACTTAACTATGGCTACACCTTC
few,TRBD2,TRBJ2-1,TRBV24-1,CATSAALAGGYNEQFF,TGTGCCACCAGTGCCGCACTAGCGGGGGGCTACAATGAGCAGTTCTTC
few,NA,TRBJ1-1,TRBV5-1,CASSLVGRGNSEAFF,TGCGCCAGCAGCTTGGTAGGGAGGGGGAACTCTGAAGCTTTCTTT
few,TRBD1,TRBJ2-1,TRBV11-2,CASSSSGQDYNEQFF,TGTGCCAGCAGCTCCTCCGGACAGGACTACAATGAGCAGTTCTTC
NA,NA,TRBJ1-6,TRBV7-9,CASSEQATYSPLHF,TGTGCCAGCAGCGAACAGGCGACCTATTCACCCCTCCACTTT
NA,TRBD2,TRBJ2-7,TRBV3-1,CASSPLVGRRSYEQYF,TGTGCCAGCAGCCCACTGGTCGGGAGGCGGTCCTACGAGCAGTACTTC
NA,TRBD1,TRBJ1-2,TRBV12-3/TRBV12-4,CASSLYPGQGSYGYTF,TGTGCCAGCAGTTTATATCCGGGACAGGGATCCTATGGCTACACCTTC
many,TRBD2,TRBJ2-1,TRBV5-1,CASSPTPLAGGNEQFF,TGCGCCAGCAGCCCCACCCCACTAGCGGGGGGGAATGAGCAGTTCTTC
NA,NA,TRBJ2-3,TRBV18,CASSPRASDTDTQYF,TGTGCCAGCTCACCACGGGCTAGCGACACAGATACGCAGTATTTT
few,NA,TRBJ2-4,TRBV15,CATSRGGNIQYF,TGTGCCACCAGCAGAGGGGGGAACATTCAGTACTTC
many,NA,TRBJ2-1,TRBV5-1,CASSLVGGHEQFF,TGCGCCAGCAGCTTGGTCGGCGGCCATGAGCAGTTCTTC
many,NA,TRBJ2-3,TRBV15,CATSRDLMADTQYF,TGTGCCACCAGCAGAGATCTCATGGCAGATACGCAGTATTTT
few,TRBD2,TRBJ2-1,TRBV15,CATSRDRSGSYNEQFF,TGTGCCACCAGCAGAGATCGAAGCGGGAGTTACAATGAGCAGTTCTTC
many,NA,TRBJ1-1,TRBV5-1,CASSSLRLNTEAFF,TGCGCCAGCAGCTCCTTAAGACTGAACACTGAAGCTTTCTTT
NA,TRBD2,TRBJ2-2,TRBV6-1,CASLSQRGPGELFF,TGTGCCAGCTTAAGCCAGCGGGGCCCCGGGGAGCTGTTTTTT
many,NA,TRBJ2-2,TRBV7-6,CASSLVGDTGELFF,TGTGCCAGCAGCTTAGTTGGGGACACCGGGGAGCTGTTTTTT
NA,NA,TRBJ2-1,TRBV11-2,CASTPRGATINEQFF,TGTGCCAGCACCCCCCGGGGCGCGACTATCAATGAGCAGTTCTTC
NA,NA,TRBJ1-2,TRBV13,CASSLGIQGADFYGYTF,TGTGCCAGCAGCTTAGGGATCCAGGGTGCTGACTTCTATGGCTACACCTTC
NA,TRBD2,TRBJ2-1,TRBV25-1,CASTPGRWTSSGGPIF,TGTGCCAGCACCCCAGGGCGGTGGACTAGTAGCGGGGGCCCAATCTTC
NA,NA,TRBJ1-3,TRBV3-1,CASSPSRGNTIYF,TGTGCCAGCAGCCCCAGTCGGGGAAACACCATATATTTT
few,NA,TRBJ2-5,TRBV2,CASSEAEIETQYF,TGTGCCAGCAGTGAAGCCGAAATAGAGACCCAGTACTTC
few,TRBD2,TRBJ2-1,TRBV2,CASSVAGWYEQFF,TGTGCCAGCTCAGTAGCGGGATGGTATGAGCAGTTCTTC
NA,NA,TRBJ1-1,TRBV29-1,CSVQQEGTEAFF,TGCAGCGTGCAGCAGGAAGGCACTGAAGCTTTCTTT
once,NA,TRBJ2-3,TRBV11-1,CASSHRVWLAPGDGTDTQYF,TGTGCCAGCAGCCACCGTGTATGGCTCGCCCCCGGGGATGGTACAGATACGCAGTATTTT
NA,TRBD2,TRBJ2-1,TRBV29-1,CSVEESGGYNEQFF,TGCAGCGTTGAAGAGAGCGGGGGGTACAATGAGCAGTTCTTC
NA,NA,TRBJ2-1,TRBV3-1,CASRTTGTNEQFF,TGTGCCAGCAGGACAACAGGGACCAATGAGCAGTTCTTC
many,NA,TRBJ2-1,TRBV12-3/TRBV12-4,CASSLDSFKKGEQFF,TGTGCCAGCAGTCTAGACAGTTTTAAGAAGGGTGAGCAGTTCTTC
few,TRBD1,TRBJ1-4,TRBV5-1,CASKTDRGREKLFF,TGCGCCAGCAAGACGGACAGGGGTCGTGAAAAACTGTTTTTT
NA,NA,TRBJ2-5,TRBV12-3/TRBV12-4,CASSYNPQETQYF,TGTGCCAGCAGTTATAACCCGCAAGAGACCCAGTACTTC
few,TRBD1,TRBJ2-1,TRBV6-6,CASEGQGAGEQFF,TGTGCCAGCGAGGGACAGGGGGCAGGTGAGCAGTTCTTC
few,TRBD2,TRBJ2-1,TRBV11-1,CASSLRRVGGRNYNEQFF,TGTGCCAGCAGCTTAAGGAGGGTCGGCGGGAGAAACTACAATGAGCAGTTCTTC
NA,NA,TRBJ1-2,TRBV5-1,CASSSLQGMGYTF,TGCGCCAGCAGCTCGCTACAGGGAATGGGCTACACCTTC
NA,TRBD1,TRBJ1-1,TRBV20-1,CSARAPVPDRGRTEAFF,TGCAGTGCTAGAGCCCCGGTTCCGGACAGGGGGCGGACTGAAGCTTTCTTT
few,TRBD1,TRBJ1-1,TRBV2,CASSPRQGEAFF,TGTGCCAGCAGCCCCCGACAGGGGGAAGCTTTCTTT
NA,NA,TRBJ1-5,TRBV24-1,CATQSGGPLNQPQHF,TGTGCCACCCAATCCGGGGGGCCCCTAAATCAGCCCCAGCATTTT
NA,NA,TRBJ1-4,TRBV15,CATSRDRHRYRALGHEKLFF,TGTGCCACCAGCAGAGACCGACACCGGTACAGGGCGCTAGGTCATGAAAAACTGTTTTTT
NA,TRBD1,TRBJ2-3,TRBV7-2,CASRPGQSTDTQYF,TGTGCCAGCCGTCCGGGACAGAGCACAGATACGCAGTATTTT
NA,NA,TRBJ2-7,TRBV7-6,CASSLQTGKDEQYF,TGTGCCAGCAGCTTACAGACAGGAAAGGACGAGCAGTACTTC
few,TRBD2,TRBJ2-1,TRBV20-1,CSAAGDSGRNEQFF,TGCAGTGCTGCGGGCGATAGCGGGAGGAATGAGCAGTTCTTC
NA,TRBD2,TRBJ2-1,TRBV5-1,CASSLPSGRTTQNSYNEQFF,TGCGCCAGCAGCCTACCAAGCGGGAGGACCACTCAAAACTCCTACAATGAGCAGTTCTTC
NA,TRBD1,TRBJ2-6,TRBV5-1,CASSVDRGPSGANVLTF,TGCGCCAGCAGCGTGGACAGGGGCCCCTCTGGGGCCAACGTCCTGACTTTC
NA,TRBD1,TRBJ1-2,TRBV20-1,CCPSRDRDPRIYGYTF,TGCTGTCCAAGCCGGGACAGGGACCCGCGTATCTATGGCTACACCTTC
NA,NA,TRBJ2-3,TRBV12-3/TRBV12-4,CASTGTDLTDTQYF,TGTGCCAGCACCGGGACTGATCTCACAGATACGCAGTATTTT
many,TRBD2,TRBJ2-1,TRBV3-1,CASSPPRLAGPPNYNEQFF,TGTGCCAGCAGCCCCCCGCGTCTAGCGGGACCACCTAACTACAATGAGCAGTTCTTC
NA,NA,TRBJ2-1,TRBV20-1,CSARDYGGEYNEQFF,TGCAGTGCTAGAGATTATGGGGGAGAGTACAATGAGCAGTTCTTC
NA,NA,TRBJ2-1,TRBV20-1,CSALLRAGQFF,TGCAGTGCTCTTCTACGAGCCGGGCAGTTCTTC
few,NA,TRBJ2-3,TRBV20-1,CSARGGTLSSTDTQYF,TGCAGTGCTAGAGGGGGCACCCTGTCGAGCACAGATACGCAGTATTTT